A selection of T cell receptor beta chains follows, all from one sample in a study of cytomegalovirus exposure and HLA in healthy donors. Libraries were prepared by immunoSEQ multiplex PCR; TCRdb keeps only in-frame clonotypes and omits some of them. Among about 140,000 clones listed, 50% to 75% were seen once. Sequencing input: PBMCs. These receptors came from a woman aged 40 to 50 in good health and CMV-seronegative. Both conserved end residues are part of each CDR3. D genes are given only for firm matches. A row's size may be missing; if present it is once, few, many or a size class.

v_call: TRBV18
clone_size: -
j_call: TRBJ2-7
d_call: TRBD1
cdr3_aa: CASSPPGQGRSDEQYF
cdr3_nt: TGTGCCAGCTCACCACCGGGACAGGGTAGAAGCGACGAGCAGTACTTC

v_call: TRBV12-2
clone_size: -
j_call: TRBJ1-2
d_call: -
cdr3_aa: CASRYVLWQNYGYTF
cdr3_nt: TGTGCAAGTCGCTACGTCTTGTGGCAGAACTATGGCTACACCTTC

v_call: TRBV4-2
clone_size: -
j_call: TRBJ2-3
d_call: -
cdr3_aa: CASSQDRETQYF
cdr3_nt: TGTGCCAGCAGCCAAGATAGAGAAACGCAGTATTTT

v_call: TRBV5-1
clone_size: -
j_call: TRBJ2-1
d_call: TRBD2
cdr3_aa: CASSSGLAKEYNEQFF
cdr3_nt: TGCGCCAGCAGCTCAGGACTAGCGAAAGAATACAATGAGCAGTTCTTC

v_call: TRBV5-4
clone_size: few
j_call: TRBJ2-1
d_call: -
cdr3_aa: CASSLQGFNNEQFF
cdr3_nt: TGTGCCAGCAGCTTACAGGGATTTAACAATGAGCAGTTCTTC

v_call: TRBV9
clone_size: few
j_call: TRBJ2-5
d_call: -
cdr3_aa: CASSAPSTGRETQYF
cdr3_nt: TGTGCCAGCAGCGCTCCCTCCACAGGGCGGGAGACCCAGTACTTC

v_call: TRBV30
clone_size: -
j_call: TRBJ1-2
d_call: -
cdr3_aa: CAWTHPPSYGYTF
cdr3_nt: TGTGCCTGGACCCACCCCCCGAGCTATGGCTACACCTTC

v_call: TRBV7-8
clone_size: -
j_call: TRBJ1-1
d_call: TRBD1
cdr3_aa: CASSLVLRRGRPEAFF
cdr3_nt: TGTGCCAGCAGCTTAGTGCTTAGGAGGGGGCGTCCTGAAGCTTTCTTT

v_call: TRBV5-1
clone_size: -
j_call: TRBJ1-2
d_call: -
cdr3_aa: CASRDPGHITGYTF
cdr3_nt: TGCGCCAGCAGAGATCCGGGACATATAACGGGCTACACCTTC

v_call: TRBV7-9
clone_size: -
j_call: TRBJ1-6
d_call: -
cdr3_aa: CASSLPRGGPPWGSPLHF
cdr3_nt: TGTGCCAGCAGCTTACCGAGAGGGGGACCCCCCTGGGGTTCACCCCTCCACTTT

v_call: TRBV10-3
clone_size: -
j_call: TRBJ1-1
d_call: TRBD1
cdr3_aa: CAIRPGQQMNTEAFF
cdr3_nt: TGTGCCATCAGGCCGGGACAGCAAATGAACACTGAAGCTTTCTTT

v_call: TRBV10-3
clone_size: few
j_call: TRBJ1-1
d_call: -
cdr3_aa: CAMQEGRNTEAFF
cdr3_nt: TGTGCCATGCAAGAGGGTCGAAACACTGAAGCTTTCTTT

v_call: TRBV7-2
clone_size: -
j_call: TRBJ1-1
d_call: -
cdr3_aa: CASSVAPYRARGTEAFF
cdr3_nt: TGTGCCAGCAGCGTGGCCCCTTACAGGGCCAGGGGCACTGAAGCTTTCTTT

v_call: TRBV6-1
clone_size: -
j_call: TRBJ1-6
d_call: -
cdr3_aa: CASTQTAFNSPLHF
cdr3_nt: TGTGCCAGCACCCAGACAGCTTTTAATTCACCCCTCCACTTT

v_call: TRBV5-8
clone_size: once
j_call: TRBJ2-7
d_call: -
cdr3_aa: CASSLVQVPYEQYF
cdr3_nt: TGTGCCAGCAGCTTGGTTCAGGTCCCCTACGAGCAGTACTTC

v_call: TRBV4-3
clone_size: -
j_call: TRBJ1-6
d_call: -
cdr3_aa: CASSPIWAEYSPLHF
cdr3_nt: TGCGCCAGCAGCCCCATCTGGGCTGAGTATTCACCCCTCCACTTT

v_call: TRBV15
clone_size: -
j_call: TRBJ2-5
d_call: -
cdr3_aa: CATKRVGETQYF
cdr3_nt: TGTGCCACCAAGAGGGTAGGAGAGACCCAGTACTTC

v_call: TRBV12-5
clone_size: -
j_call: TRBJ2-2
d_call: TRBD2
cdr3_aa: CASGLVSGGTTGELFF
cdr3_nt: TGTGCTAGTGGTTTGGTCTCGGGGGGTACCACCGGGGAGCTGTTTTTT

v_call: TRBV7-2
clone_size: many
j_call: TRBJ2-1
d_call: TRBD1
cdr3_aa: CASSPGQGAVNEQFF
cdr3_nt: TGTGCCAGCAGCCCCGGACAGGGGGCCGTCAATGAGCAGTTCTTC

v_call: TRBV2
clone_size: -
j_call: TRBJ2-3
d_call: -
cdr3_aa: CASSVSATLRHTQYF
cdr3_nt: TGTGCCAGCAGTGTTAGTGCAACCCTTCGTCACACGCAGTATTTT

v_call: TRBV4-1
clone_size: once
j_call: TRBJ1-1
d_call: TRBD1
cdr3_aa: CASSLYGAGGTEAFF
cdr3_nt: TGCGCCAGCAGCCTCTATGGGGCAGGGGGAACTGAAGCTTTCTTT

v_call: TRBV25-1
clone_size: -
j_call: TRBJ1-1
d_call: -
cdr3_aa: CASSEPGHAFF
cdr3_nt: TGTGCCAGCAGTGAACCAGGGCACGCTTTCTTT

v_call: TRBV28
clone_size: -
j_call: TRBJ2-7
d_call: TRBD1
cdr3_aa: CASSGSGQGTHEQYF
cdr3_nt: TGTGCCAGCAGCGGCTCGGGACAGGGGACCCACGAGCAGTACTTC

v_call: TRBV7-9
clone_size: -
j_call: TRBJ1-1
d_call: -
cdr3_aa: CASSLGAGDGTEAFF
cdr3_nt: TGTGCCAGCAGCTTGGGGGCAGGGGATGGCACTGAAGCTTTCTTT

v_call: TRBV27
clone_size: -
j_call: TRBJ1-1
d_call: TRBD1
cdr3_aa: CASSRNLRDRGGYTEAFF
cdr3_nt: TGTGCCAGCAGTAGAAATCTTAGGGACAGGGGAGGATACACTGAAGCTTTCTTT

v_call: TRBV9
clone_size: -
j_call: TRBJ1-2
d_call: -
cdr3_aa: CASSGRGMNYGYTF
cdr3_nt: TGTGCCAGCAGCGGCAGGGGCATGAACTATGGCTACACCTTC

v_call: TRBV11-2
clone_size: -
j_call: TRBJ2-1
d_call: TRBD2
cdr3_aa: CASSSTGTSSEQFF
cdr3_nt: TGTGCCAGCAGCTCTACCGGGACTAGCAGTGAGCAGTTCTTC

v_call: TRBV5-4
clone_size: -
j_call: TRBJ1-6
d_call: -
cdr3_aa: CASSLRTASNSPLHF
cdr3_nt: TGTGCCAGCAGCTTGCGGACAGCCTCCAATTCACCCCTCCACTTT

v_call: TRBV7-2
clone_size: -
j_call: TRBJ1-2
d_call: -
cdr3_aa: CASSPGLNYGYTF
cdr3_nt: TGTGCCAGCAGCCCGGGACTCAACTATGGCTACACCTTC

v_call: TRBV25-1
clone_size: once
j_call: TRBJ2-7
d_call: TRBD1
cdr3_aa: CASSGTGENSYEQYF
cdr3_nt: TGTGCCAGCAGCGGGACAGGGGAAAACTCCTACGAGCAGTACTTC

v_call: TRBV12-5
clone_size: -
j_call: TRBJ2-7
d_call: TRBD1
cdr3_aa: CASALTLDRGPLYEQYF
cdr3_nt: TGTGCTAGTGCCCTCACCCTGGACAGGGGGCCCCTCTACGAGCAGTACTTC

v_call: TRBV10-1
clone_size: -
j_call: TRBJ1-2
d_call: TRBD1
cdr3_aa: CASSAPPTGLAYGYTF
cdr3_nt: TGCGCCAGCAGTGCTCCCCCGACAGGGTTGGCGTATGGCTACACCTTC

v_call: TRBV9
clone_size: few
j_call: TRBJ1-2
d_call: -
cdr3_aa: CASSGGGVHGYGYTF
cdr3_nt: TGTGCCAGCAGCGGAGGAGGAGTGCATGGGTATGGCTACACCTTC

v_call: TRBV11-2
clone_size: -
j_call: TRBJ2-2
d_call: -
cdr3_aa: CASTIRGTTNTGELFF
cdr3_nt: TGTGCCAGCACCATCCGGGGGACGACGAACACCGGGGAGCTGTTTTTT

v_call: TRBV5-4
clone_size: -
j_call: TRBJ1-2
d_call: TRBD1
cdr3_aa: CASSWRQGVNGYTF
cdr3_nt: TGTGCCAGCAGCTGGAGACAGGGTGTGAATGGCTACACCTTC

v_call: TRBV7-2
clone_size: -
j_call: TRBJ2-7
d_call: -
cdr3_aa: CASSLNRGGYEQYF
cdr3_nt: TGTGCCAGCAGCTTAAACAGGGGAGGCTACGAGCAGTACTTC

v_call: TRBV27
clone_size: -
j_call: TRBJ2-7
d_call: TRBD2
cdr3_aa: CASSLSGRGYEQYF
cdr3_nt: TGTGCCAGCAGTTTATCGGGGAGGGGCTACGAGCAGTACTTC

v_call: TRBV27
clone_size: -
j_call: TRBJ1-2
d_call: -
cdr3_aa: CASSLAGEGYGYTF
cdr3_nt: TGTGCCAGCAGTTTGGCCGGGGAGGGCTATGGCTACACCTTC

v_call: TRBV6-6
clone_size: -
j_call: TRBJ1-6
d_call: -
cdr3_aa: CASTNGQRNSPLHF
cdr3_nt: TGTGCCAGCACCAACGGACAGAGAAATTCACCCCTCCACTTT

v_call: TRBV28
clone_size: -
j_call: TRBJ1-4
d_call: TRBD1
cdr3_aa: CASRTGVGAVEKLFF
cdr3_nt: TGTGCCAGCAGAACAGGGGTCGGGGCTGTTGAAAAACTGTTTTTT

v_call: TRBV28
clone_size: -
j_call: TRBJ1-3
d_call: TRBD1
cdr3_aa: CASSLSPGTGTPGNTIYF
cdr3_nt: TGTGCCAGCAGTTTAAGTCCCGGGACAGGTACCCCTGGAAACACCATATATTTT

v_call: TRBV6-4
clone_size: -
j_call: TRBJ1-2
d_call: -
cdr3_aa: CASSEYPAERYGYTF
cdr3_nt: TGTGCCAGCAGTGAGTACCCCGCGGAGAGGTATGGCTACACCTTC

v_call: TRBV5-5
clone_size: -
j_call: TRBJ1-1
d_call: -
cdr3_aa: CASSDRSANTEAFF
cdr3_nt: TGTGCCAGCAGCGACAGGAGTGCTAACACTGAAGCTTTCTTT